The entry below gives a single T cell receptor beta chain sequence along with its context. The antigen is not known. The data belong to a study of CD8 T cells in ankylosing spondylitis. General study results and limits: The authors reported significant enrichment of disease-linked clones in matched ankylosing spondylitis synovial fluid. Earlier authors reported some of these motif variants in reactive arthritis synovial fluid and blood. A TCR beta motif of under 10 highly homologous variants appeared characteristic of ankylosing spondylitis blood.

Making use of molecular barcodes, quantitative 5'-RACE generated TCR beta libraries. TCRdb re-analysed the 5' RACE reads in MiXCR, keeping a single row per CDR3 protein. Among 500,000 to 650,000 distinct CDR3 sequences listed, approximately 5% were seen once. Trimming pared 3 bases from V and 4 bases from J, leaving 10 bases between. CDR3 length equals 13 residues. Germline CDR1 and CDR2: MDHEN and SYDVKM. The sequenced sample was blood, either unsorted or a sorted T cell fraction (not recorded which). This clonotype was obtained from a male donor with ankylosing spondylitis. V gene TRBV28 combines with J gene TRBJ2-7, with D unresolved. In nucleotides, the CDR3 is TGTGCCAGCAGTTTGTATGCAGAGTACGAGCAGTACTTC. It codes for CASSLYAEYEQYF.